The clone carrying this T cell receptor beta chain occurred a few times. The antigen is not known. These data are taken from a study of T cell repertoires in cytomegalovirus infection. Overall study context: From public TCR beta signatures came an indication of both CMV infection and matching HLA type. Study-level results: Predominance within the ex vivo response was attributable to HLA-C-restricted CMV-specific TCR beta clonotypes. Cumulative frequency of public TCR beta families picked out carriers of CMV plus the relevant HLA.

TCRdb reanalysed the reads using MiXCR and keeps one entry per CDR3 protein. Among 400,000 to 550,000 distinct CDR3 sequences, 10% to 12% were seen once, and the ten largest hold about a tenth. The CDR3 has 13 amino acids. Germline V gene data show CDR1 as SQVTM and CDR2 as ANQGSEA. Trimming shortened V by 7 bases and J by 0 bases, and 12 bases separated the two germline ends. Sequencing was performed on PBMCs. The source is a human donor in good health (CMV status not recorded). Some clones in this sample may be carry-over from other donors' samples. J is TRBJ2-5 and V is TRBV29-1; no clear D gene. In nucleotides, the CDR3 is TGCAGCGGGCAGGCACCGTACCAAGAGACCCAGTACTTC. Its translation: CSGQAPYQETQYF.